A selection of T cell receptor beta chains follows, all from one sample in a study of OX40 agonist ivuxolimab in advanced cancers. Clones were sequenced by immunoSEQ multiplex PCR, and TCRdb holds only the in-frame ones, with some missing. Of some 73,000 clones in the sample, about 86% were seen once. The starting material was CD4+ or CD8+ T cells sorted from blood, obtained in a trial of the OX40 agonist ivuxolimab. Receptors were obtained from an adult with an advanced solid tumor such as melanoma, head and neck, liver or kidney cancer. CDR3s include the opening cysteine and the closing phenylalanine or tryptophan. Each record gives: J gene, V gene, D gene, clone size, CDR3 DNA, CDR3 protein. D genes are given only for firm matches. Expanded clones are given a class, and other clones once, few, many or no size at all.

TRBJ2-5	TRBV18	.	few	TGTGCCAGCTCACCACTTGACCAAGAGACCCAGTACTTC	CASSPLDQETQYF
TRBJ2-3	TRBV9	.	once	TGTGCCAGCAGCGTAGACCCTAGGGGGGCGGGTACAGATACGCAGTATTTT	CASSVDPRGAGTDTQYF
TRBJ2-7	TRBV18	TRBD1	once	TGTGCCAGCTCACCAAGCTTAAGGACAGGGGGCTCCTACGAGCAGTACTTC	CASSPSLRTGGSYEQYF
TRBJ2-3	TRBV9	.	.	TGTGCCAGCAGCGTAGAGCAAGATACGCAGTATTTT	CASSVEQDTQYF
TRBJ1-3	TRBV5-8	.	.	TGTGCCAGCAGCTTGGGACAACCCGGAAACACCATATATTTT	CASSLGQPGNTIYF
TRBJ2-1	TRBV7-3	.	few	TGTGCCAGCAGCTTGATGGACAACCAAAACAATGAGCAGTTCTTC	CASSLMDNQNNEQFF
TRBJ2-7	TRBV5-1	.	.	TGCGCCAGCAGCTTGGCCAATCAGGGGTACCCTGCCGAGCAGTACTTC	CASSLANQGYPAEQYF
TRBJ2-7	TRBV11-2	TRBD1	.	TGTGCCAGCAGCCTCGGGACAGGGACCTACGAGCAGTACTTC	CASSLGTGTYEQYF
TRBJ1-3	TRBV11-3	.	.	TGTGCCAGCAGCGGGACAAGTGGAAACACCATATATTTT	CASSGTSGNTIYF
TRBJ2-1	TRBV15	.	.	TGTGCCACCAGCAAGCGCAATGAGCAGTTCTTC	CATSKRNEQFF
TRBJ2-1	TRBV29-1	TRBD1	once	TGCAGCGCTGGACAGGCCGTAGGAGAGCAGTTCTTC	CSAGQAVGEQFF
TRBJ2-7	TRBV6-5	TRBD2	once	TGTGCCAGCAGCTTAGCCCGGGGGGGCTACGAGCAGTACTTC	CASSLARGGYEQYF
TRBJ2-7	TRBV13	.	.	TGTGCCAGCAGCTTAAGCGGTGTTGGGCAGTACTTC	CASSLSGVGQYF
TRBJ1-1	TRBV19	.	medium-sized	TGTGCCAGTAGTCCACAGGGTGGAACTACTGAAGCTTTCTTT	CASSPQGGTTEAFF
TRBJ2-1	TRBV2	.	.	TGTGCCAGCAGAGTACAGCCTCAAGGTGAGCAGTTCTTC	CASRVQPQGEQFF
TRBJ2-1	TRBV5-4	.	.	TGTGCCAGCAGCCCCCTGGGACCCGACAATGAGCAGTTCTTC	CASSPLGPDNEQFF
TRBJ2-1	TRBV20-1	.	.	TGCAGTGCTTACTACAACGGGCAGCAGTTCTTC	CSAYYNGQQFF
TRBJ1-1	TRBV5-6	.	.	TGTGCCAGCAGCCTGGTGACTGGCACTGAAGCTTTCTTT	CASSLVTGTEAFF
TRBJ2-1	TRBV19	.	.	TGTGCCAGTAGTATCCAAATCAATGAGCAGTTCTTC	CASSIQINEQFF
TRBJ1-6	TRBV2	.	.	TGTGCCAGCCGTAGGGAAGGGCAGTCTAATTCACCCCTCCACTTT	CASRREGQSNSPLHF
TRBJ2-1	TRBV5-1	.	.	TGCGCCAGCAGCTTGGCGGTAGCGATTGAGCAGTTCTTC	CASSLAVAIEQFF
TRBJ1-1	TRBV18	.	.	TGTGCCAGCTCACCATGGGGGACTGAAGCTTTCTTT	CASSPWGTEAFF
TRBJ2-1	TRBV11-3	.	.	TGTGCCAGCAGCCCCTCCTTAGGGGGAACCTACAATGAGCAGTTCTTC	CASSPSLGGTYNEQFF
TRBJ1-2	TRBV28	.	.	TGTGCCAGCAGTCCCACCCCCCACGCTAACTATGGCTACACCTTC	CASSPTPHANYGYTF
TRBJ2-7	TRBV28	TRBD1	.	TGTGCCAGCACCAGGGGGCGCAGACTTTTCGAGCAGTACTTC	CASTRGRRLFEQYF
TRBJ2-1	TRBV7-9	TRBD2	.	TGTGCCAGCAGCACCAGCGGGAGTACGAATGAGCAGTTCTTC	CASSTSGSTNEQFF
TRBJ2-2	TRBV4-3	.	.	TGCGCCAGCAGCCAAGACCCCAAGAACACCGGGGAGCTGTTTTTT	CASSQDPKNTGELFF
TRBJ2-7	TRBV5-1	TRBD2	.	TGCGCCAGCAGCGTCGGGACTAGCGGATTCTACGAGCAGTACTTC	CASSVGTSGFYEQYF
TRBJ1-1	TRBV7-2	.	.	TGTGCCAGCAGCTTAAGTATGGAGACAGTTGAAGCTTTCTTT	CASSLSMETVEAFF
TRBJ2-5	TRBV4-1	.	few	TGCGCCAGCAGACCTCTCTTCCTAGCGAATGCAGAGACCCAGTACTTC	CASRPLFLANAETQYF
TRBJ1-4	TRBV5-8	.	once	TGTGCCAGCAGCTTGGCCCTGACCAGAAATGAAAAACTGTTTTTT	CASSLALTRNEKLFF
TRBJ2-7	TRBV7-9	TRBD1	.	TGTGCCAGCAGCGGACAGGTCCGCTCCTACGAGCAGTACTTC	CASSGQVRSYEQYF
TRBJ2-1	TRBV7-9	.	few	TGTGCCAGCAGCTTAGGGGAGGTGCTAGGTCGTGAGCAGTTCTTC	CASSLGEVLGREQFF
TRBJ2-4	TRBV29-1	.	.	TGCAGCGTTGTTGCCCGGAGGGACATTCAGTACTTC	CSVVARRDIQYF
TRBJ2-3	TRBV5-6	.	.	TGTGCCAGCACCTATATCCGGGCTAGGCAGGGCGGTACGCAGTATTTT	CASTYIRARQGGTQYF
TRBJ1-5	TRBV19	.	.	TGTGCCAGTACCCCACAGACGCATCAGCCCCAGCATTTT	CASTPQTHQPQHF
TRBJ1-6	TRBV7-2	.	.	TGTGCCAGCAGACCTGCGACAGTCTTGCGTAATTCACCCCTCCACTTT	CASRPATVLRNSPLHF
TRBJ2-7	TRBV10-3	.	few	TGTGCCATCAGGGGACCAGGGCCCGAAGAGTACGAGCAGTACTTC	CAIRGPGPEEYEQYF
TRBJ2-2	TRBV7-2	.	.	TGTGCCAGCAGCTTATATGGACTCGGAAGTGGCACCGGGGAGCTGTTTTTT	CASSLYGLGSGTGELFF
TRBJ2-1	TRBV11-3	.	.	TGTGCCAGCAGCTTAGGTGCGGGTCCCAGCTCCTACAATGAGCAGTTCTTC	CASSLGAGPSSYNEQFF
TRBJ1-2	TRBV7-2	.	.	TGTGCCAGCAGCCTGTCCCACTATGGCTACACCTTC	CASSLSHYGYTF
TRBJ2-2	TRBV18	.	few	TGTGCCAGCTCACCGGTCGGGGAGCTGTTTTTT	CASSPVGELFF
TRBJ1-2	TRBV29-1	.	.	TGCAGCGTTGAGCACCGGGACCCTGGGCTCTATGGCTACACCTTC	CSVEHRDPGLYGYTF
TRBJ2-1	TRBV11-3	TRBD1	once	TGTGCCAGCAGCTTAGGGGACAGTCCTGTGTACAATGAGCAGTTCTTC	CASSLGDSPVYNEQFF
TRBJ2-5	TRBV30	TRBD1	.	TGTGCCTGGAGAGATGAGGTCAGGGGGTGGGAGACCCAGTACTTC	CAWRDEVRGWETQYF
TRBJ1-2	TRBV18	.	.	TGTGCCAGCTCACCGGACGGATTCTATGGCTACACCTTC	CASSPDGFYGYTF